This T cell receptor beta chain was recovered during a study of blood T cell repertoires in COVID-19. For the study at large: Italy, Spain and the United States were the sources of the convalescent and acute COVID-19 samples.

Participants, roughly 18 to 90 years old, spanned around 25 US areas. Cohort allocation depended upon clinical history that participants reported. Symptom resolution, clearance, or two negative PCRs marked donors in Cohort 3 as recovered. Trimming left V 5 bases short and J 6 bases short, with 17 bases between. The CDR3 loop spans 15 amino acids. Looked up from germline, CDR1 is LNHDA and CDR2 is SQIVND (reference sequence). The table came from immunoSEQ multiplex PCR; TCRdb's copy has only in-frame clones and leaves some out. Seen here are a few hundred thousand clones, about 89% observed once, and the top ten hold approximately 9%.

Sample: PBMCs or T cells enriched from blood (not recorded which). J is TRBJ2-1 and V is TRBV19; maybe TRBD2 (5 bases). This TCR came from a man aged 35 to 55 who had recovered from COVID-19. The CDR3 is CASSLGWVRGNEQFF. The CDR3 DNA sequence: TGTGCCAGTAGTCTGGGTTGGGTACGGGGCAATGAGCAGTTCTTC.